Included here is one TCR beta chain sequence, with context. Antigen: not known. The data originate from a study of shared clonotypes between healthy human individuals. Study-wide findings and caveats: Naive subsets generally exceeded memory subsets in estimated richness.

CDR1 and CDR2 from the germline V gene are SGHAT and FQNNGV. The CDR3 length is 16 residues. Trimming removed 5 bases at V and 6 bases at J, with 22 bases between. Some clones are missing from TCRdb's copy, which holds only in-frame ones; the method was immunoSEQ multiplex PCR. The sample consists of some 1.4 million clones, roughly 96% of them appearing once. The sequenced sample was naive CD4+ T cells sorted from blood. Specified subset: CD45RA+ positively selected. The V gene is TRBV11-2, the J gene TRBJ1-2; D call uncertain. This TCR was sampled from a man between 25 and 39 years old in good health. CDR3: CASSLAGRSLGDGYTF. CDR3 nucleotide sequence: TGTGCCAGCAGCCTTGCCGGAAGGTCGCTCGGGGATGGCTACACCTTC.